Listed here is a single T cell receptor beta chain. Its antigen remains unknown. The source of the sample is a study of CXCR3-negative and CXCR3-positive naive CD8 T cells. The study, taken as a whole, reports: Most assays were run on fresh PBMCs (CXCR3 expression partially decreased after cryopreservation). In both naive subsets diversity was comparably high, whereas memory CD8+ cells showed much lower diversity.

Germline V CDR1 and CDR2: MNHEY, SVGEGT. This CDR3 contains 15 residues. Preparation of TRB cDNA libraries relied on 5' RACE carrying UMI labels. TCRdb reanalyzed the 5' RACE reads, giving one entry per CDR3 protein sequence and no DNA. This repertoire comprises some 130,000 distinct CDR3 sequences; its ten largest clones make up around 0.5%. Naive CD8+ T cells showed CD45RO-CCR7+CD27+CD95-. The chain recombines TRBV6-2 or TRBV6-3 with TRBJ2-1; TCRdb indicates TRBD1, and absent DNA this call remains unverified. This receptor was obtained from a human donor in good health. Some clones in this sample may be carry-over from other donors' samples. The sequencing sample was made of naive CXCR3- CD8+ T cells from blood. Subset: CD45RO-CCR7+CD27+CD95- naive CD8+ T cells lacking CXCR3 (TNR3-). The chain's CDR3 is CASNQYGGIGNEQFF.